This T cell receptor (beta chain) comes out of a study of cytomegalovirus exposure and HLA in healthy donors. Study details: Across 300 to 400 genotyped donors, roughly 80% landed in the Caucasian-associated ancestry cluster.

This clone was detected a few times. Antigen unknown. Primers included in the PCR were 60 Vbeta and 13 Jbeta primers. Data came from immunoSEQ multiplex PCR; TCRdb stores just in-frame clones and leaves some out. The table records about 200,000 clones, roughly three quarters of them present only once. The CDR3 sequence is 12 residues long. Per the germline V gene, CDR1 is LNHDA and CDR2 is SQIVND (reference sequence). The V and J ends lost 8 bases and 2 bases, in that order; junction bases with no gene match: 2. Study-wide points: Indistinguishable V segments such as TRBV6-2 and TRBV6-3 were excluded. Solely CMV serostatus was available to characterize immune exposure. One variant, a missense change in DCLRE1C, was linked in a later analysis to TCR beta V- and J-gene trimming.

The chain links TRBV19 to TRBJ2-7, with 8 nucleotides matching TRBD1. The TCR sequence derives from a male donor in good health and CMV-seropositive. Sample: PBMCs. The CDR3 DNA follows: TGTGCCAGTTCGGGACAGGCCTACGAGCAGTACTTC. It translates to CASSGQAYEQYF.